What follows are 7 T cell receptor beta chains derived from one specimen sequenced in a study of cytomegalovirus exposure and HLA in healthy donors (dated by TCRdb to about 2017). Libraries were prepared through the immunoSEQ multiplex PCR assay. For the multiplex PCR, a mixture combining 60 forward primers for TCR Vbeta segments and 13 reverse primers for TCR Jbeta segments was used. The source is immuneACCESS, and TCRdb retained only in-frame sequences with V and J called. Part of the clones is not carried over; for the studies checked, unresolved V genes explain less than half of this, and the remainder is unexplained. A total of more than 150,000 clones appear in this sample, about four fifths of them only once. About 6% of the sample lies in the top ten. The sequencing input was PBMCs. The receptors stem from a woman aged 25 to 45 in good health and CMV-seropositive.

V is TRBV28 and J is TRBJ1-5, with D perhaps TRBD1 (5 bases). Trimming took 10 bases from V and 6 from J, leaving 16 bases between them. The germline CDR1 and CDR2 sequences are MDHEN and SYDVKM. There are 13 residues in the CDR3. CDR3 region: CAIEGRGGQPQHF. The CDR3 DNA sequence: TGTGCCATCGAAGGACGGGGGGGTCAGCCCCAGCATTTT.

The V and J genes are TRBV7-9 and TRBJ2-7; D is undetermined. The CDR3 covers 15 residues. Germline lookup yields CDR1 SEHNR and CDR2 FQNEAQ (reference sequence). The V end was cut by 3 bases, the J end by 0 bases, with 12 bases between. CDR3 nucleotides: TGTGCCAGCAGCTTCAAGGTGGGCCCCTCCTACGAGCAGTACTTC. It translates to CASSFKVGPSYEQYF.

The rearrangement joins TRBV7-6 to TRBJ1-5; a possible D gene is TRBD1 (5 bases). Germline-derived CDR1 and CDR2 are SGHVS and FNYEAQ. The CDR3 is made up of 14 amino acids. V was pared by 2 bases and J by 5 bases, with 10 bases between. The CDR3 spells CASSLYRGDQPQHF. In nucleotides, the CDR3 is TGTGCCAGCAGCTTATATCGGGGGGATCAGCCCCAGCATTTT.

The rearrangement joins TRBV18 to TRBJ1-3; unclear D gene. The germline V gene has CDR1 KGHSH and CDR2 LQKENI. V was pared by 7 bases and J by 0 bases, with 13 bases between. The length of the CDR3 is 15 residues. CDR3 protein: CASFRVSNSGNTIYF. The CDR3 DNA follows: TGTGCCAGCTTTCGCGTTTCGAACTCTGGAAACACCATATATTTT.

Turning to this clone: Other nucleotide sequences from this sample produce the same CDR3. V gene TRBV9 combines with J gene TRBJ1-6; a weak D match, TRBD1 (5 bases). CDR1 is SGDLS and CDR2 is YYNGEE in the germline V gene. Trimming shortened V by 0 bases and J by 10 bases, and 11 bases separated the two germline ends. The length of the CDR3 is 14 residues. CDR3 amino acids: CASSVGQGNSPLHF. The CDR3 DNA follows: TGTGCCAGCAGCGTAGGTCAGGGTAACTCACCCCTCCACTTT.

The V and J genes are TRBV2 and TRBJ2-3, with D perhaps matching TRBD2 (7 bases). The CDR3 length is 13 residues. V was pared by 10 bases and J by 2 bases, with 13 bases between. The V gene's germline CDR1 is SNHLY and CDR2 FYNNEI. CDR3 protein: CAIERDNTDTQYF. The DNA for the CDR3 is TGTGCCATTGAGCGGGACAACACAGATACGCAGTATTTT.

The J gene is TRBJ2-2, the V gene TRBV10-3; 8 bases map to TRBD1. This CDR3 is built from 14 residues. J lost 0 bases, V lost 8 bases, and 2 bases had no gene match. Looked up from germline, CDR1 is ENHRY and CDR2 is SYGVKD. The CDR3 loop is CAIGGQANTGELFF. The CDR3 nucleotides are TGTGCCATCGGGGGACAGGCGAACACCGGGGAGCTGTTTTTT.